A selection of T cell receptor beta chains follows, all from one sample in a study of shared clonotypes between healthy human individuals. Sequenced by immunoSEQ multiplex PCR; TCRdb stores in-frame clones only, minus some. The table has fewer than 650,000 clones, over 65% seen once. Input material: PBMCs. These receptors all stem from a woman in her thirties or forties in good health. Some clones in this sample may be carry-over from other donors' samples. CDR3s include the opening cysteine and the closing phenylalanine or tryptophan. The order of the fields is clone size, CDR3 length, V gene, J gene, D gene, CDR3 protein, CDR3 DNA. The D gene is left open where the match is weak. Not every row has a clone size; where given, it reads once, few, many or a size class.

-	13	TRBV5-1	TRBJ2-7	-	CASSPGPPYEQYF	TGCGCCAGCAGCCCAGGACCCCCCTACGAGCAGTACTTC
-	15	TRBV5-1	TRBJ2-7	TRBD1	CASSSPGQSSYEQYF	TGCGCCAGCAGCAGTCCGGGACAGAGCTCCTACGAGCAGTACTTC
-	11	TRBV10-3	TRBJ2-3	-	CAIRDSDTQYF	TGTGCCATCAGGGATTCAGATACGCAGTATTTT
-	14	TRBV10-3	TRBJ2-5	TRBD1	CAIRDPGGPETQYF	TGTGCCATCAGGGACCCAGGGGGCCCAGAGACCCAGTACTTC
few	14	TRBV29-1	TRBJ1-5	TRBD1	CSVGGTDPNQPQHF	TGCAGCGTTGGGGGGACAGACCCTAATCAGCCCCAGCATTTT
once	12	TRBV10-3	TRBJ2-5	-	CAISEGEETQYF	TGTGCCATCAGTGAGGGGGAGGAGACCCAGTACTTC
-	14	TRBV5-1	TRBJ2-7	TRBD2	CASSWTSDLYEQYF	TGCGCCAGCAGCTGGACTAGCGATCTCTACGAGCAGTACTTC
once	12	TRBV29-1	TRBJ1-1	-	CSVYKDGTEAFF	TGCAGCGTTTACAAGGACGGCACTGAAGCTTTCTTT
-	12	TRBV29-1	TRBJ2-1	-	CSVGRQFNEQFF	TGCAGCGTTGGCCGCCAGTTCAATGAGCAGTTCTTC
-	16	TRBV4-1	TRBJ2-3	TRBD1	CASSHVTGALTDTQYF	TGCGCCAGCAGCCACGTGACAGGGGCCCTCACAGATACGCAGTATTTT
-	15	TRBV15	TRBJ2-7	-	CATSRDPAPLYEQYF	TGTGCCACCAGCAGAGATCCGGCCCCCCTCTACGAGCAGTACTTC
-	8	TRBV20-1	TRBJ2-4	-	CSARGGYF	TGCAGTGCTAGAGGGGGGTACTTC
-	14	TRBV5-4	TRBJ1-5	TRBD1	CASKDRTSNQPQHF	TGTGCCAGCAAGGACAGGACCAGCAATCAGCCCCAGCATTTT
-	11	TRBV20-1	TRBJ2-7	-	CSGERDYEQYF	TGCAGTGGAGAGAGGGACTACGAGCAGTACTTC
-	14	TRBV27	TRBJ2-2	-	CASTRSRDTGELFF	TGTGCCAGCACCCGCAGTCGGGACACCGGGGAGCTGTTTTTT
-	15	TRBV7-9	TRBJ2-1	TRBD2	CASSRYSGADNEQFF	TGTGCCAGCAGCCGATATAGCGGGGCAGACAATGAGCAGTTCTTC
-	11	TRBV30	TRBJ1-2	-	CAWTRNYGYTF	TGTGCCTGGACACGGAACTATGGCTACACCTTC
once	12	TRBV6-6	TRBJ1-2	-	CASSYSSYGYTF	TGTGCCAGCAGTTACTCGAGTTATGGCTACACCTTC
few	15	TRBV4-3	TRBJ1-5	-	CASSPGREDNQPQHF	TGCGCCAGCAGCCCCGGGAGGGAGGACAATCAGCCCCAGCATTTT
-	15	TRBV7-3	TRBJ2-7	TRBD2	CASSHGGDATYEQYF	TGTGCCAGCAGCCACGGGGGGGACGCCACCTACGAGCAGTACTTC
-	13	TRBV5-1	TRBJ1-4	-	CASSLAVNEKLFF	TGCGCCAGCAGCTTGGCCGTTAATGAAAAACTGTTTTTT
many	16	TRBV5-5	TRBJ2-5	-	CASSLEQFGDQETQYF	TGTGCCAGCAGCTTGGAGCAGTTCGGCGACCAAGAGACCCAGTACTTC
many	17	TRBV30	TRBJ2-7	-	CAWRGDHGTLRPYEQYF	TGTGCCTGGAGGGGGGACCACGGGACGTTAAGACCCTACGAGCAGTACTTC
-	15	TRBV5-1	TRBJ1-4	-	CASSLRPGVREKLFF	TGCGCCAGCAGCTTGCGTCCAGGAGTTAGAGAAAAACTGTTTTTT
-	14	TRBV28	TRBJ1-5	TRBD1	CASSSRGGYQPQHF	TGTGCCAGCAGCTCCCGAGGGGGCTATCAGCCCCAGCATTTT
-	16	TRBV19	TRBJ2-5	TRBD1	CASSMQETGGVETQYF	TGTGCCAGTAGTATGCAAGAGACAGGGGGCGTGGAGACCCAGTACTTC
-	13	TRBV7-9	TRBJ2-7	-	CASSFNSIDEQYF	TGTGCCAGCAGCTTTAACAGTATCGACGAGCAGTACTTC
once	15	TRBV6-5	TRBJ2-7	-	CASSREETGLYEQYF	TGTGCCAGCAGTAGGGAAGAGACAGGCCTCTACGAGCAGTACTTC
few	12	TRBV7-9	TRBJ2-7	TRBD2	CATGGPGYEQYF	TGTGCCACGGGAGGCCCAGGGTACGAGCAGTACTTC
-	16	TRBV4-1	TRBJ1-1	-	CASSQEFPTTLTEAFF	TGCGCCAGCAGCCAAGAGTTCCCCACTACTCTGACTGAAGCTTTCTTT
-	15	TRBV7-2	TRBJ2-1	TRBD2	CASGISGGPYNEQFF	TGTGCCAGCGGAATTAGCGGGGGGCCCTACAATGAGCAGTTCTTC
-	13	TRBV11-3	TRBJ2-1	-	CASSLVGGAEQFF	TGTGCCAGCAGCTTAGTTGGGGGCGCTGAGCAGTTCTTC
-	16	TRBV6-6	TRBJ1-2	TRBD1	CASSYTVPGQGVGYTF	TGTGCCAGCAGTTACACGGTTCCGGGACAGGGGGTTGGCTACACCTTC
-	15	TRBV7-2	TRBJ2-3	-	CASSPLVGVPDTQYF	TGTGCCAGCAGCCCCTTAGTAGGGGTCCCAGATACGCAGTATTTT
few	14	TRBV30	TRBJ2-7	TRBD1	CAWAPGQGRYEQYF	TGTGCCTGGGCGCCGGGACAGGGGCGATACGAGCAGTACTTC
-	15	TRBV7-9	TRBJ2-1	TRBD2	CASSLDGLAWNEQFF	TGTGCCAGCAGCTTAGACGGACTAGCGTGGAATGAGCAGTTCTTC
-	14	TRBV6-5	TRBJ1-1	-	CASSSGQFNTEAFF	TGTGCCAGCAGTTCCGGACAGTTTAACACTGAAGCTTTCTTT
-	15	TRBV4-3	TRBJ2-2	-	CASSQQPGTNGELFF	TGCGCCAGCAGCCAACAGCCCGGGACGAACGGGGAGCTGTTTTTT
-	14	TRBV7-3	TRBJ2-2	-	CASSKGTGTGELFF	TGTGCCAGCAGCAAGGGGACGGGCACCGGGGAGCTGTTTTTT
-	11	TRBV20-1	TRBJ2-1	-	CSARDSRWQFF	TGCAGTGCTAGAGATTCGAGGTGGCAGTTCTTC
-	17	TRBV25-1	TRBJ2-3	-	CASSESTSTLGPDTQYF	TGTGCCAGCAGTGAATCCACTAGCACCCTGGGGCCAGATACGCAGTATTTT
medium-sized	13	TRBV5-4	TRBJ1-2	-	CASSPGRAWGYTF	TGTGCCAGCAGCCCGGGCAGGGCATGGGGCTACACCTTC
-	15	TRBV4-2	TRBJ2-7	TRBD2	CASSQERGTSYEQYF	TGTGCCAGCAGCCAAGAACGGGGGACTAGCTACGAGCAGTACTTC
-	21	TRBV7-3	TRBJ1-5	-	CASSLNRQPTHDSYSNQPQHF	TGTGCCAGCAGCTTAAACCGACAGCCGACGCACGACTCTTATAGCAATCAGCCCCAGCATTTT